The 31 T cell receptor beta chains in this list originate from one sample, sequenced in a study of T cell responses to AZD1222 COVID-19 vaccine. Profiling relied on immunoSEQ multiplex PCR, and the TCRdb table lists in-frame clones only, not all of them. The table has under 150,000 clones, 70% to 90% seen once. Sequences were derived from peripheral blood, sampled on day 0 of AZD1222 vaccination. These receptors were collected from an adult in good health.

This chain connects TRBV5-1 to TRBJ2-1, with 7 bases aligning to TRBD2. There are 16 residues in the CDR3. Germline V CDR1 and CDR2: SGHRS, YFSETQ. With 5 bases clipped from V and 1 base from J, the junction kept 9 bases outside the gene matches. CDR3 nucleotides: TGCGCCAGCAGACCGACTGGCGGGGGATCCTACAATGAGCAGTTCTTC. This codes for CASRPTGGGSYNEQFF.

The chain carries TRBV7-9 and TRBJ2-7; tentatively, D is TRBD2 (6 bases). The CDR3 loop spans 13 amino acids. Germline V gene sequence: CDR1 SEHNR, CDR2 FQNEAQ (reference sequence). V lost 10 bases, J lost 2 bases, and 15 bases lay in between. For the CDR3, the DNA is TGTGCCACCCTTAGCGGCCAGACCTACGAGCAGTACTTC. Its protein is CATLSGQTYEQYF.

J is TRBJ2-3 and V is TRBV27; the D is unclear. Germline CDR1 reads MNHEY; CDR2 reads SMNVEV (reference sequence). CDR3 length equals 14 residues. Trimming stripped 5 bases from V and 2 bases from J, with 11 bases between. CDR3 in amino acids: CASSLRKNTDTQYF. CDR3 DNA sequence: TGTGCCAGCAGTCTTAGAAAGAACACAGATACGCAGTATTTT.

The rearrangement uses TRBV12-3 or TRBV12-4 and TRBJ1-4; a possible D gene is TRBD1 (5 bases). Deletions cut 3 bases from V and 8 bases from J, with 10 bases between. The CDR3 has 13 residues. The CDR3 nucleotides read TGTGCCAGCAGTTTTATGGGGCGAGAAAAACTGTTTTTT. Translation: CASSFMGREKLFF.

This clone was seen a handful of times. The chain recombines TRBV6-1 with TRBJ1-1; D unresolved. The V end was cut by 2 bases, the J end by 7 bases, with 17 bases between. The germline gives CDR1 MNHNS, CDR2 SASEGT. The CDR3 sequence is 15 residues long. Here the CDR3 reads CASSETAAPALEAFF. DNA for the CDR3: TGTGCCAGCAGTGAAACGGCGGCACCCGCACTTGAAGCTTTCTTT.

This chain joins TRBV11-2 and TRBJ1-2, with unresolved D. Germline CDR1 is SGHAT and CDR2 is FQNNGV. The V end was cut by 4 bases, the J end by 6 bases, with 15 bases between. The CDR3 extends over 14 amino acids. CDR3 residues: CASSSTLTDNGYTF. The CDR3 nucleotides read TGTGCCAGCAGCTCTACCTTGACCGACAATGGCTACACCTTC. Based on the CDR3 plus reference TRBV11-2 and TRBJ1-2, the full variable domain is EAGVAQSPRYKIIEKRQSVAFWCNPISGHATLYWYQQILGQGPKLLIQFQNNGVVDDSQLPKDRFSAERLKGVDSTLKIQPAKLEDSAVYLCASSSTLTDNGYTFGSGTRLTVV.

The V call is TRBV6-5, the J call TRBJ2-7, with 7 nucleotides matching TRBD1. This CDR3 contains 16 residues. The V and J ends lost 2 bases and 5 bases, in that order; junction bases with no gene match: 12. Germline V gene data show CDR1 as MNHEY and CDR2 as SVGAGI. DNA of the CDR3: TGTGCCAGCAGTTACGAGTTTCAAGGGGGCCGGGACGAGCAGTACTTC. Its translation is CASSYEFQGGRDEQYF.

This clone came up a few times. The genes are TRBV6-6 and TRBJ1-1; the D gene is possibly TRBD1 (5 bases). Germline loops: CDR1 MNHNY, CDR2 SVGAGI (reference sequence). This CDR3 is built from 14 residues. V gave up 0 bases and J gave up 5 bases, with 10 bases separating them. Here the CDR3 reads CASSYSAGKTEAFF. CDR3 sequence (DNA): TGTGCCAGCAGTTACTCGGCAGGGAAGACTGAAGCTTTCTTT.

This chain uses TRBV9 with TRBJ1-2; TRBD1 matches at 7 bases. Germline-derived CDR1 and CDR2 are SGDLS and YYNGEE. V shed 0 bases, J shed 4 bases, and the junction held 3 bases outside the gene matches. The CDR3 contains 14 residues. The CDR3 nucleotides are TGTGCCAGCAGCGTAGGGACAGGTACCTATGGCTACACCTTC. It codes for CASSVGTGTYGYTF.

This chain uses TRBV27 with TRBJ1-1; tentatively, D is TRBD1 (5 bases). Germline V lookup: CDR1 MNHEY, CDR2 SMNVEV (reference sequence). This CDR3 contains 15 residues. The V end lost 1 base, the J end lost 5 bases, and 14 bases lay between the germline ends. The chain's CDR3 is CASSLWGPQETEAFF. CDR3 bases: TGTGCCAGCAGTTTATGGGGCCCTCAGGAGACTGAAGCTTTCTTT.

This clone was detected only once. The J gene is TRBJ2-7, the V gene TRBV28; D gene unclear. V was cut by 7 bases and J by 2 bases, with 15 bases left in between. The CDR3 length is 14 residues. Germline CDR1 MDHEN, CDR2 SYDVKM. Here the CDR3 DNA reads TGTGCCAGCACCCCAATAAGCGTCCCCTACGAGCAGTACTTC. This encodes CASTPISVPYEQYF.

The chain combines TRBV5-1 with TRBJ1-3; D call uncertain. Germline V gene lookup returns CDR1 SGHRS and CDR2 YFSETQ. Trimming shortened V by 0 bases and J by 4 bases, and 11 bases separated the two germline ends. This CDR3 spans 15 amino acids. The CDR3 DNA follows: TGCGCCAGCAGCTTGGCCGGGGTTCCCGGAAACACCATATATTTT. Amino acids: CASSLAGVPGNTIYF.

Only one count was recorded for this clone. The chain uses TRBV7-3 and TRBJ1-2, with D perhaps matching TRBD1 (5 bases). V was shortened by 5 bases and J by 2 bases, with 12 bases between the two germline ends. CDR3 length equals 14 residues. The germline gives CDR1 SGHTA, CDR2 FQGTGA. CDR3 nucleotides: TGTGCCAGCAGCCCTGTGGGGCAAAACTATGGCTACACCTTC. The encoded protein is CASSPVGQNYGYTF.

CDR3 amino acids: CASSLGTEQYF. The CDR3 nucleotides read TGTGCCAGCAGCCTCGGGACAGAGCAGTACTTC. This chain links TRBV7-9 with TRBJ2-7, with a tentative D call TRBD1 (6 bases). This CDR3 has 11 residues. The germline gives CDR1 SEHNR, CDR2 FQNEAQ (reference sequence). Trimming cost V 5 bases and J 7 bases, with 9 bases left between them. Drawing the rest from reference TRBV7-9 and TRBJ2-7, the complete variable domain is DTGVSQNPRHKITKRGQNVTFRCDPISEHNRLYWYRQTLGQGPEFLTYFQNEAQLEKSRLLSDRFSAERPKGSFSTLEIQRTEQGDSAMYLCASSLGTEQYFGPGTRLTVT.

The chain is built from TRBV19 and TRBJ1-3, with D possibly matching TRBD1 (6 bases). Germline values: CDR1 LNHDA, CDR2 SQIVND (reference sequence). V was trimmed by 7 bases and J by 3 bases, leaving 16 bases between them. CDR3 length equals 15 residues. CDR3: CASTRQAINGNTIYF. The CDR3 nucleotides read TGTGCCAGTACCCGACAGGCAATAAATGGAAACACCATATATTTT.

J is TRBJ2-7 and V is TRBV6-5; D is ambiguous. The V gene's germline CDR1 is MNHEY and CDR2 SVGAGI. V was pared by 2 bases and J by 2 bases, with 16 bases between. The CDR3 covers 16 residues. The CDR3 nucleotides read TGTGCCAGCAGTTACGCCTCAGTGTACTACCCCTACGAGCAGTACTTC. Protein: CASSYASVYYPYEQYF.

This clone was detected ten times or more. V usage is TRBV24-1 and J usage is TRBJ2-1; D is perhaps TRBD2 (6 bases). The V end was cut by 1 base, the J end by 6 bases, with 12 bases between. This CDR3 has 15 amino acids. Per germline, CDR1 KGHDR and CDR2 SFDVKD. DNA for the CDR3: TGTGCCACCAGTGATTTTAGGCAGGGAGGCAATGAGCAGTTCTTC. Its translation is CATSDFRQGGNEQFF.

The gene calls are TRBV5-4 and TRBJ2-2; 10 bases fit TRBD1. CDR3 size: 15 residues. From germline, CDR1 is SGHNT and CDR2 YYREEE (reference sequence). With V trimmed by 4 bases and J by 7 bases, 7 bases remained unmatched. The CDR3 protein is CASSNRDRGGGELFF. The CDR3 DNA sequence: TGTGCCAGCAGCAACCGGGACAGGGGAGGCGGGGAGCTGTTTTTT.

CDR3 in amino acids: CASSLMGLQDSYEQYF. In DNA, the CDR3 is TGTGCCAGCAGCTTAATGGGACTTCAAGATTCCTACGAGCAGTACTTC. The V call is TRBV7-9, the J call TRBJ2-7; tentatively, D is TRBD2 (6 bases). Germline V gene lookup returns CDR1 SEHNR and CDR2 FQNEAQ (reference sequence). The CDR3 runs 16 residues. V was trimmed by 2 bases and J by 1 base, leaving 15 bases between them.

The V and J genes are TRBV27 and TRBJ1-4; tentative D call: TRBD1 (6 bases). The CDR3 has 17 amino acids. Germline V gene lookup returns CDR1 MNHEY and CDR2 SMNVEV (reference sequence). Trimming took 5 bases from V and 7 from J, leaving 23 bases between them. The CDR3 DNA reads TGTGCCAGCAGTCGGCGGGGGGGCGCGACGGAGGGTGAAAAACTGTTTTTT. Its translation: CASSRRGGATEGEKLFF.

The V call is TRBV27, the J call TRBJ1-1, with D tentatively TRBD1 (5 bases). Trimming stripped 6 bases from V and 1 base from J, with 15 bases between. The CDR3 has 15 amino acids. Per the germline V gene, CDR1 is MNHEY and CDR2 is SMNVEV (reference sequence). CDR3 loop: CASSRGPGGNTEAFF. Here the CDR3 DNA reads TGTGCCAGCAGCCGAGGCCCGGGGGGGAACACTGAAGCTTTCTTT.

The rearrangement joins TRBV19 to TRBJ2-7; D is unclear. Trimming removed 5 bases from V and 5 bases from J, with 22 bases in between. Germline assignment: CDR1 LNHDA and CDR2 SQIVND (reference sequence). CDR3 length equals 16 residues. In DNA form, the CDR3 reads TGTGCCAGTAGTTTACGGACGACCCGAACTCTAAACGAGCAGTACTTC. This encodes CASSLRTTRTLNEQYF.

As to this clone: The same CDR3 arises from other DNA sequences in this sample as well. The V gene is TRBV12-3 or TRBV12-4, the J gene TRBJ1-5; D uncertain. Trimming cost V 4 bases and J 2 bases, with 3 bases left between them. The CDR3 length is 12 residues. This CDR3 is CASSSGNQPQHF. CDR3 nucleotide sequence: TGTGCCAGCAGTTCAGGCAATCAGCCCCAGCATTTT.

The chain employs TRBV6-5 and TRBJ2-7; D is unresolved. V lost 10 bases, J lost 3 bases, and 10 bases lay in between. The germline CDR1 and CDR2 sequences are MNHEY and SVGAGI. The CDR3 sequence is 11 residues long. Here the CDR3 DNA reads TGTGCCATCCACCGCCTCTACGAGCAGTACTTC. The encoded protein is CAIHRLYEQYF.

The gene calls are TRBV18 and TRBJ1-5; a possible D gene is TRBD1 (5 bases). This CDR3 has 13 amino acids. Germline V CDR1 and CDR2: KGHSH, LQKENI. The V end lost 6 bases, the J end lost 2 bases, and 8 bases lay between the germline ends. The CDR3 loop reads CASSQGGNQPQHF. DNA of the CDR3: TGTGCCAGCTCCCAGGGTGGCAATCAGCCCCAGCATTTT.

The table lists this clone with a few counts. The chain recombines TRBV5-3 with TRBJ2-7; 15 nucleotides line up with TRBD2. TRBV5-3 is identified as an open reading frame with a role that is uncertain. V lost 10 bases, J lost 0 bases, and 11 bases stayed unmatched. This CDR3 is built from 17 residues. The CDR3 DNA follows: TGTGCCCGCCGATATGGGACTAGCGGGAGGAGCTCCTACGAGCAGTACTTC. Protein: CARRYGTSGRSSYEQYF.

The chain carries TRBV11-2 and TRBJ2-1; D is possibly TRBD1 or TRBD2 (5 bases each). Germline V CDR1 and CDR2: SGHAT, FQNNGV. CDR3 size: 15 residues. V was pared by 5 bases and J by 4 bases, with 15 bases between. DNA for the CDR3: TGTGCCAGCAGCCGGACCGGGACCCAATACAATGAGCAGTTCTTC. This gives the protein CASSRTGTQYNEQFF.

This chain connects TRBV27 to TRBJ2-1, with D uncertain. Germline assignment: CDR1 MNHEY and CDR2 SMNVEV (reference sequence). Trimming pared 5 bases from V and 7 bases from J, leaving 18 bases between. The CDR3 runs 15 residues. In DNA form, the CDR3 reads TGTGCCAGCAGTCCCCGGTATAGTTGGGGAAATGAGCAGTTCTTC. As protein: CASSPRYSWGNEQFF.

The chain links TRBV5-1 to TRBJ1-1; 10 bases map to TRBD1. V trimming: 4 bases; J trimming: 0 bases; junction bases outside the gene matches: 3. Germline V gene sequence: CDR1 SGHRS, CDR2 YFSETQ. This CDR3 has 15 amino acids. The CDR3 loop is CASSPGQGMNTEAFF. CDR3 DNA sequence: TGCGCCAGCAGCCCGGGACAGGGGATGAACACTGAAGCTTTCTTT.

The V gene is TRBV2, the J gene TRBJ1-2, with 10 bases lining up with TRBD1. CDR1 SNHLY and CDR2 FYNNEI come from the germline V gene. V dropped 6 bases and J dropped 8; count of bases not matched to a gene: 6. The CDR3 contains 13 residues. CDR3 amino acids: CASRGDRGLGYTF. The CDR3 bases are TGTGCCAGCAGGGGTGACAGGGGGCTGGGCTACACCTTC.

The rearrangement links TRBV27 to TRBJ1-4, with D unresolved. The CDR3 length is 17 residues. Germline V gene data show CDR1 as MNHEY and CDR2 as SMNVEV (reference sequence). V was clipped by 3 bases and J by 3 bases, with 17 bases between them. This CDR3 is CASSFYGWPTANEKLFF. The CDR3 nucleotides are TGTGCCAGCAGTTTCTATGGTTGGCCGACGGCTAATGAAAAACTGTTTTTT.